The rows below give T cell receptor beta chains drawn from one sample of a study of monozygotic twins with inflammatory bowel disease. TCRdb reprocessed the 5' RACE reads, with one entry per CDR3 protein and no DNA. Here the sample table reports around 400,000 distinct CDR3 sequences. Sequenced: blood. All receptors come from a human donor with ulcerative colitis or Crohn's disease, or a healthy co-twin of an affected twin (not recorded which). CDR3s include the opening cysteine and the closing phenylalanine or tryptophan. The order of the fields is CDR3 protein, V gene, CDR3 length, J gene.

CASSHLFRAGFLF TRBV7-2 13 TRBJ2-1
CSVRDAYTDTQYF TRBV29-1 13 TRBJ2-3
CASSYSQGGGSEAFF TRBV6-5 15 TRBJ1-1
CASSSNRDEQFF TRBV7-8 12 TRBJ2-1
CASSFRSSGTGRNSPLHF TRBV5-1 18 TRBJ1-6
CASSPRLAGTSYEQYF TRBV6-1 16 TRBJ2-7
CSASAEHQETQYF TRBV20-1 13 TRBJ2-5
CASSPSTGIQETQYF TRBV18 15 TRBJ2-5
CASSREGQKTQYF TRBV7-2 13 TRBJ2-5
CASRPSGTSVNGYTF TRBV6-1 15 TRBJ1-2
CASSSITGRTGELFF TRBV19 15 TRBJ2-2
CASRSSAGRGTDTQYF TRBV11-2 16 TRBJ2-3
CSARGVGAGGEQYF TRBV20-1 14 TRBJ2-7
CSVAGGDHGTEAFF TRBV29-1 14 TRBJ1-1
CASSYEGSGANEQFF TRBV6-2/TRBV6-3 15 TRBJ2-1
CASSQTGDNEKLFF TRBV5-1 14 TRBJ1-4